This T cell receptor (beta chain) comes out of a study of sequential checkpoint blockade in melanoma. On the study more broadly: 91 pretreatment tumor DNA samples were TCRβ immunosequenced. Twenty-two patients had tumor biopsies before treatment and at week 13. The study, taken as a whole, reports: T-cell fraction and clonality followed PD-L1 and CD8+ counts, not mutational load.

J gave up 2 bases and V 1 base, and 2 bases lay outside the gene matches. The CDR3 is made up of 15 amino acids. Germline lookup yields CDR1 PRHDT and CDR2 FYEKMQ (reference sequence). Treatment meaning: randomized to nivolumab then ipilimumab (arm A) or the reverse (arm B). None of the patients previously received DNA-damaging chemotherapy. On this clone itself: Its antigen is unknown.

Method: immunoSEQ multiplex PCR; TCRdb's copy keeps in-frame clones and lacks some. The table includes about 9,100 clones, under 30% detected once. The TCR comes from a human donor with melanoma. The chain links TRBV13 to TRBJ2-7, with 10 bases aligning to TRBD1. The sample consisted of tumor tissue (inferred from file names), taken from a patient given nivolumab and ipilimumab in sequence. The DNA for the CDR3 is TGTGCCAGCAGCTTAGCGGGACAGGGGACCTACGAGCAGTACTTC. Translated, it gives CASSLAGQGTYEQYF.